The T cell receptor beta chain described here comes from a study of blood T cell repertoires in COVID-19. Turning to the study itself: Sites in the United States, Italy and Spain provided acute and convalescent COVID-19 samples.

Those who participated ranged in age from about 18 to 89 years and resided in about 24 US areas. Per the authors' pipeline: Amplification of reference gene primers was used by the study to estimate nucleated cell counts. Method: immunoSEQ multiplex PCR; TCRdb's copy keeps in-frame clones and lacks some. For V, J and clone size, that table is used; D and trimming come from the DNA. The sample lists 350,000 to 400,000 clones; roughly 86% were seen once. The trim removed 2 bases at V and 7 bases at J, leaving 8 bases unmatched. The CDR3 has 16 residues. The germline V gene has CDR1 MDHEN and CDR2 SYDVKM.

Sequencing was performed on PBMCs or T cells enriched from blood (not recorded which). The rearrangement uses TRBV28 and TRBJ1-6; 7 bases are a match to TRBD1. The clonotype was recovered from a man in his forties or fifties in a cohort exposed to, infected with or recovered from COVID-19 (not recorded which). The CDR3 is CASSLLWGQLNSPLHF. In DNA, the CDR3 is TGTGCCAGCAGTTTACTATGGGGACAGCTAAATTCACCCCTCCACTTT.